This T cell receptor beta chain was recovered during a study of STAT5B mutations in CD4+ large granular lymphocyte leukemia (dated by TCRdb to the early 2020s). About the investigation overall: Among the healthy controls, the CDR3 'QG' motif was associated with a particular HLA allele. TCRbeta repertoires of CD4+ T-cell large granular lymphocyte leukemia patients were compared with those of healthy blood donors. Flow cytometry on FACSCanto II or FACSVerse showed that the purified fractions were more than 95% pure among lymphocytes. Study-wide conclusions, independent of this receptor: TRBV06-family usage was enriched among the top patient clones (8/27) compared with healthy controls (2/35). The data were not HLA-matched, and the higher clonality in CD4+ T-LGLL than in CD8+ T-LGLL could be due to the relatively small sample size. CD4-sorted patient repertoires appeared more clonal than healthy CD4+ repertoires, and this difference persisted after removing the putative leukemic clones. The main leukemic clonotypes were found to be private to each patient, although over 20% of the main leukemic clonotypes were detected at low frequency in the non-leukemic repertoires of other patients.

A note on this clone: Its antigen remains unidentified. No base quality information exists; no much larger clone differs at one position.

The healthy controls were 40 or so blood donors, and the buffy coats of these donors were supplied by the Finnish Red Cross blood service. All TCR-sequenced material derived from peripheral blood: patient blood samples and healthy donor buffy coats. Peripheral blood mononuclear cells were isolated by Ficoll-Hypaque gradient centrifugation. CD4+ cells were magnetically purified from the buffy coats of healthy controls. Genomic DNA was extracted with the Gentra Puregene Cell and Tissue kit and quantified on a Qubit 2.0 fluorometer. The immunoSEQ assay at survey resolution was used to sequence TCRbeta rearrangements from genomic DNA. On the study's bioinformatics: A lowest detectable productive clonotype frequency of 2.59 x 10-5 was observed in the TCR sequencing data. Only productive TCRbeta rearrangements, meaning sequences that were complete and in-frame, were kept for the analyses. The clonality of each sample was calculated as Simpson clonality in the immunoSEQ Analyzer version 3.0. Clones were categorized by frequency as very rare, small, medium, large (1-20%) or hyperexpanded (>20%). Generation probabilities were estimated with OLGA 1.2.3, V-gene circos plots were made with VDJtools, specificities were looked up in VDJdb, and CDR3 motifs were identified with GLIPH. Drawn from immuneACCESS, this table holds only the in-frame rearrangements with V and J called that TCRdb kept. Clones are partly lost; checked studies trace under half to an unresolved V gene and leave the rest unexplained. V and J calls and clone size are as listed in that table; D and trimming were resolved from the DNA. The sample yields roughly 30,000 clones; around 67% were counted once. The top ten clonotypes cover roughly 2% of the sample.

CDR1 and CDR2 (SEHNR, FQNEAQ) derive from the germline V gene (reference sequence). The CDR3 contains 16 residues, cysteine and phenylalanine counted. The sequence is cut down to CDR3 DNA, 48 bases in frame from base 1. V lost 3 bases and J lost 0 bases, and the count of bases not matched to a germline gene is 5. The sequence joins TRBV7-9 to TRBJ1-2, and TRBD1 aligns with 9 junction nucleotides. Sequenced material: CD4+ T cells from blood buffy coats. This TCR derives from a human donor in good health. The DNA is TGTGCCAGCAGCTTCCGTGGACAGGGGCCTAACTATGGCTACACCTTC. It is translated as CASSFRGQGPNYGYTF.